Listed here are 23 T cell receptor beta chains from one sample, sequenced in a study of OX40 agonist ivuxolimab in advanced cancers. Profiling relied on immunoSEQ multiplex PCR, and the TCRdb table lists in-frame clones only, not all of them. Counted here are roughly 98,000 clones, around 83% occurring once; the ten biggest clones make up roughly 1.5%. The sequences come from CD4+ or CD8+ T cells sorted from blood, collected in a trial of the OX40 agonist ivuxolimab. The receptors here all came from an adult with an advanced solid tumor such as melanoma, head and neck, liver or kidney cancer.

The J gene is TRBJ2-1, the V gene TRBV7-8; D possibly corresponds to TRBD1 (6 bases). This CDR3 region has 17 residues. Trimming removed 1 base at V and 0 bases at J, with 13 bases between. Germline values: CDR1 SGHVS, CDR2 FQNEAQ. The CDR3 DNA sequence: TGTGCCAGCAGCTTAGACAGGGTACGAAGCTCCTACAATGAGCAGTTCTTC. Protein: CASSLDRVRSSYNEQFF.

The chain recombines TRBV7-2 with TRBJ1-4, with D uncertain. Trimming removed 9 bases from V and 0 bases from J, with 8 bases in between. The CDR3 is 13 residues long. Germline V gene sequence: CDR1 SGHTA, CDR2 FQGNSA. CDR3 nucleotides: TGTGCCAGTCAGCGTGCAACTAATGAAAAACTGTTTTTT. Amino acids: CASQRATNEKLFF.

CDR3 protein: CASSDRWDGTQYF. CDR3 DNA sequence: TGTGCCAGTTCGGACAGGTGGGATGGGACCCAGTACTTC. The rearrangement uses TRBV7-2 and TRBJ2-5; 7 bases fit TRBD1. The V gene end was trimmed by 9 bases and the J gene end by 7 bases; junction bases not matched to a gene: 11. The germline V gene encodes CDR1 SGHTA and CDR2 FQGNSA. The CDR3 has 13 amino acids.

The chain carries TRBV12-1 and TRBJ1-1. TRBV12-1 is noted as a pseudogene. CDR3 length: 16 residues. The CDR3 protein is CASSFAGSGANTEAFF. The CDR3, as DNA: TGTGCCAGCAGCTTTGCGGGGTCGGGGGCGAACACTGAAGCTTTCTTT.

This chain uses TRBV10-3 with TRBJ1-4, with 9 bases fitting TRBD1. This CDR3 region has 14 residues. Germline CDR1 is ENHRY and CDR2 is SYGVKD. V gave up 6 bases and J gave up 6 bases; unmatched junction bases: 5. CDR3 region: CAIRGDREDEKLFF. DNA of the CDR3: TGTGCCATCAGGGGGGACAGGGAAGATGAAAAACTGTTTTTT.

The chain recombines TRBV6-4 with TRBJ2-6; D ambiguous. Trimming cost V 6 bases and J 0 bases, with 6 bases left between them. The CDR3 length is 14 residues. Germline CDR1 MRHNA, CDR2 SNTAGT. In nucleotides, the CDR3 is TGTGCCAGCAGCATAACCTCTGGGGCCAACGTCCTGACTTTC. Translation: CASSITSGANVLTF.

V and J are TRBV15 and TRBJ2-3; TRBD2 is a possible D gene (6 bases). The CDR3 runs to 18 residues. Germline CDR1 LNHNV, CDR2 YYDKDF (reference sequence). V lost 1 base, J lost 2 bases, and 19 bases lay in between. The DNA of the CDR3 is TGTGCCACCAGCAGAGCCCCCTCAGCGGCGGGGCTCACAGATACGCAGTATTTT. Protein sequence: CATSRAPSAAGLTDTQYF.

This CDR3 is CASSVGASALAGSTDTQYF. The CDR3 DNA sequence: TGTGCCAGCAGCGTAGGTGCCTCGGCACTAGCGGGCAGCACAGATACGCAGTATTTT. This sequence joins TRBV9 and TRBJ2-3; 9 positions agree with TRBD2. CDR1 is SGDLS and CDR2 is YYNGEE in the germline V gene. Trimming took 0 bases from V and 0 from J; bases not matched to a gene: 11. The CDR3 totals 19 residues.

The chain links TRBV7-3 to TRBJ2-2; D is unclear. V was trimmed by 2 bases and J by 5 bases, leaving 6 bases between them. The CDR3 has 13 amino acids. Germline V gene lookup returns CDR1 SGHTA and CDR2 FQGTGA. The CDR3 sequence is CASSLSRTGELFF. CDR3 coding DNA: TGTGCCAGCAGCTTATCGCGGACCGGGGAGCTGTTTTTT.

This chain connects TRBV29-1 to TRBJ2-3, with D uncertain. Looked up from germline, CDR1 is SQVTM and CDR2 is ANQGSEA. The ends were cut back, 1 base at V and 1 base at J, with 12 bases in the middle. CDR3 length: 15 amino acids. The chain's CDR3 is CSVEAGTAGTDTQYF. The CDR3 nucleotides read TGCAGCGTTGAAGCAGGTACCGCGGGCACAGATACGCAGTATTTT.

This clone has just a few counts. This chain connects TRBV18 to TRBJ2-4; 8 bases are shared with TRBD2. V dropped 0 bases and J dropped 0; count of bases not matched to a gene: 13. The CDR3 length is 20 residues. The germline CDR1 and CDR2 sequences are KGHSH and LQKENI. The CDR3 bases are TGTGCCAGCTCACCACCATACCGGGAGGGCTCAACACTAGCCAAAAACATTCAGTACTTC. It encodes CASSPPYREGSTLAKNIQYF.

This chain links TRBV6-5 with TRBJ1-1; no firm D call. Germline CDR1 is MNHEY and CDR2 is SVGAGI. V lost 4 bases to trimming and J lost 1 base, with 7 bases between them. The CDR3 runs to 13 residues. CDR3 region: CASSLQENTEAFF. The CDR3 nucleotides read TGTGCCAGCAGTTTGCAGGAGAACACTGAAGCTTTCTTT.

J is TRBJ2-5 and V is TRBV4-2, with D perhaps TRBD2 (7 bases). V was shortened by 4 bases and J by 3 bases, with 15 bases between the two germline ends. The CDR3 extends over 15 amino acids. Germline CDR1 is LGHNA and CDR2 is YNFKEQ. CDR3 sequence reads: CASSRGGVGEETQYF. CDR3 in DNA: TGTGCCAGCAGCCGGGGGGGCGTAGGGGAAGAGACCCAGTACTTC.

The V call is TRBV6-1, the J call TRBJ1-4; the D is unclear. CDR1 is MNHNS and CDR2 is SASEGT in the germline V gene. The CDR3 totals 14 residues. V was cut by 7 bases and J by 3 bases, with 12 bases left in between. The CDR3 coding sequence is TGTGCCAGCAACTCGCGGGGTTCTAATGAAAAACTGTTTTTT. This gives the protein CASNSRGSNEKLFF.

This clone is deemed medium-sized. This chain joins TRBV12-5 and TRBJ1-1, with unresolved D. This CDR3 has 13 residues. The germline gives CDR1 LGHNT, CDR2 FRNRAP. Trimming cost V 2 bases and J 1 base, with 5 bases left between them. DNA for the CDR3: TGTGCTAGTGGTTTGAAGGAGAACACTGAAGCTTTCTTT. Encoded protein: CASGLKENTEAFF.

V is TRBV7-2 and J is TRBJ2-3, with D perhaps being TRBD1 or TRBD2 (5 bases each). Germline assignment: CDR1 SGHTA and CDR2 FQGNSA. The CDR3 is made up of 13 amino acids. Trimming removed 6 bases at V and 6 bases at J, with 13 bases between. The CDR3 is CASRSGTLDTQYF. The CDR3 nucleotides are TGTGCCAGCAGATCGGGGACCCTCGATACGCAGTATTTT.

The rearrangement uses TRBV19 and TRBJ2-7; D is uncertain. CDR1 is LNHDA and CDR2 is SQIVND in the germline V gene (reference sequence). The CDR3 contains 14 residues. V lost 4 bases, J lost 2 bases, and 12 bases lay in between. DNA of the CDR3: TGTGCCAGTAGTAAATGGCAGCGTACCTACGAGCAGTACTTC. This codes for CASSKWQRTYEQYF.

This clone was seen a few times. Other nucleotide sequences in the sample specify the same CDR3. The chain links TRBV7-2 to TRBJ1-2, with a weak D call TRBD1 (6 bases). Per the germline V gene, CDR1 is SGHTA and CDR2 is FQGNSA. V was pared by 3 bases and J by 1 base, with 6 bases between. This CDR3 contains 13 residues. This chain's CDR3 is CASSLGHNYGYTF. The DNA for the CDR3 is TGTGCCAGCAGCTTGGGACATAACTATGGCTACACCTTC.

The CDR3 DNA reads TGTGCCACCAGCAGAGATTTGAAGGGGCCCTATGGCTACACCTTC. This encodes CATSRDLKGPYGYTF. J is TRBJ1-2 and V is TRBV15, with a possible D match to TRBD1 (5 bases). The CDR3 consists of 15 residues. The V and J ends lost 0 bases and 4 bases respectively, with 12 bases between them. Germline V gene lookup returns CDR1 LNHNV and CDR2 YYDKDF (reference sequence).

The chain recombines TRBV27 with TRBJ2-7; 7 nucleotides align to TRBD2. Germline-derived CDR1 and CDR2 are MNHEY and SMNVEV (reference sequence). This CDR3 has 15 residues. V shed 4 bases and J 3 bases; nucleotides not matched to a gene: 9. As DNA, the CDR3 is TGTGCCAGCAGTTCGGCAGGCGGGGGTATCTACGAGCAGTACTTC. Its translation: CASSSAGGGIYEQYF.

Points on this clone: Other DNA sequences in this specimen translate into the identical CDR3. The chain recombines TRBV18 with TRBJ2-5, with 7 nucleotides matching TRBD1. CDR3 length equals 13 residues. CDR1 is KGHSH and CDR2 is LQKENI in the germline V gene. V dropped 3 bases and J dropped 3; count of bases not matched to a gene: 1. The CDR3 DNA follows: TGTGCCAGCTCACCCGGACAGGAAGAGACCCAGTACTTC. Translation gives CASSPGQEETQYF.

This clone was counted once. The gene calls are TRBV20-1 and TRBJ2-7; D unclear. This CDR3 has 10 residues. V gave up 3 bases and J gave up 3 bases, with 3 bases separating them. Germline V gene sequence: CDR1 DFQATT, CDR2 SNEGSKA (reference sequence). The CDR3 DNA reads as TGCAGTGCTAGGCTCTACGAGCAGTACTTC. Translating it yields CSARLYEQYF.

This sequence joins TRBV18 and TRBJ2-2; D uncertain. There are 15 residues in the CDR3. Germline-derived CDR1 and CDR2 are KGHSH and LQKENI. V was trimmed by 4 bases and J by 5 bases, leaving 14 bases between them. In nucleotides, the CDR3 is TGTGCCAGCTCACAGAGGATGGTGGAAACCGGGGAGCTGTTTTTT. Translated: CASSQRMVETGELFF.